This entry describes one T cell receptor beta chain. Its specificity is not known. The source of the sample is a study of spatial heterogeneity in lung cancer. Study-wide background: Among detected sequences, beta-chain ones consistently exceeded alpha-chain ones in number. The average count in raw reads for each unique TCR and UMI combination exceeded eight appearances. Study-wide results and caveats: More often at tumor resection than at routine follow-up, ubiquitous expanded tumor TCRs were detected in the blood.

Time point indicated: sample taken at primary tumor resection. Whole RNA, isolated from tumor, nontumor lung or frozen PBMC, was sequenced without prior sorting. The CDR3 totals 13 residues. V shed 2 bases and J shed 12 bases, with 17 bases lying between them. Germline lookup yields CDR1 LGHDT and CDR2 YNNKEL (reference sequence). TCRdb passed the 5' RACE reads through MiXCR, listing each CDR3 protein once. The sample records tens of thousands of distinct CDR3 sequences, about 4.6% being singletons. Here the sequenced sample was PBMCs, taken at surgery. This TCR was recovered from a male donor with early-stage non-small cell lung cancer. The chain uses TRBV3-1 and TRBJ2-7; a possible D gene is TRBD2 (5 bases). For the CDR3, the DNA is TGTGCCAGCAGCCAAAGGAGCGGCAGTAAAGGGTACTTC. Translation gives CASSQRSGSKGYF.